This T cell receptor beta chain is drawn from a study of Tregs in tolerant kidney transplant recipients. Looking at the study overall: Related graft donors supplied nonmyeloablative bone marrow transplants, and mixed chimerism was transient. Study-wide findings and caveats: Expanding Tregs on activated donor B cells appeared to best identify donor-specific TCRbeta clones. Biological reproducibility was not directly addressed, but technical replication error appeared minimal. Findings come from small patient numbers and require larger validation.

As concerns this clone: The antigen is undetermined. The CDR3 extends 3 residues past the end of the read, so its final part is completed from the germline J gene.

The J segment lost 4 bases and the V segment lost 2 bases, leaving 5 bases of the junction unmatched. CDR1 and CDR2 from the germline V gene are MNHEY and SVGEGT. The CDR3 spans 15 residues. Clones were read by immunoSEQ multiplex PCR, and TCRdb kept only the in-frame ones, dropping some. Found here are around 48,000 clones; the top ten clones hold around 0.88%. The specimen comprised CD4+ T cells from blood, sampled before the transplant. This TCR came from a human donor who received a combined kidney and bone marrow transplant. This chain joins TRBV6-2 or TRBV6-3 and TRBJ2-1; 7 bases match TRBD2. The CDR3 reads CASSYGSGLYNEQFF. The part of the CDR3 DNA that was read is TGTGCCAGCAGTTACGGTAGCGGGTTATACAATGAG.